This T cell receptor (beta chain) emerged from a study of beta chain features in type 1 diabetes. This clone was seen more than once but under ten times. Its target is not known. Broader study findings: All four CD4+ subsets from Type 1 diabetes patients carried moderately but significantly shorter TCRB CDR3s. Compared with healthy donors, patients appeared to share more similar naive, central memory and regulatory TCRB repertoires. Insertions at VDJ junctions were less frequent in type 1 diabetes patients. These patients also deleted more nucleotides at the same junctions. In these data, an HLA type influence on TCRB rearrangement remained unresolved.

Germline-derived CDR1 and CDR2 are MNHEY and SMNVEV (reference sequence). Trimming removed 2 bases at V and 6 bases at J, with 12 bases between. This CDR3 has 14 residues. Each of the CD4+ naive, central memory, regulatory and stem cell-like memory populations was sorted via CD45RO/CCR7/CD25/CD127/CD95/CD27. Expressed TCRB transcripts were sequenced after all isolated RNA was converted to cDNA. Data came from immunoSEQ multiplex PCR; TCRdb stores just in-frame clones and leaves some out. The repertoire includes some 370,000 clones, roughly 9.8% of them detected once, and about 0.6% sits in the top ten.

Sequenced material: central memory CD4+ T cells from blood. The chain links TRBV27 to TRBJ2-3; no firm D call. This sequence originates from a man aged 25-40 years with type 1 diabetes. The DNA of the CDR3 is TGTGCCAGCAGTTTAACCCCTAAGACCGATACGCAGTATTTT. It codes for CASSLTPKTDTQYF.